This paragraph reports one TCR beta chain. No antigen is known for it. No much larger clone is present one base from it, and per-base qualities are unavailable. The method was multiplex PCR. The instrument given in TCRdb is 454 GS FLX. TCR alpha and beta CDR3 regions were amplified from mRNA by semiquantitative ARM-PCR. In ARM-PCR, tagged nested gene-specific primers were used first, and communal superprimers then performed exponential amplification. Before the first-round PCR products went through the second amplification round, exonuclease was used to remove the nested primers. The amplicons were sequenced on the 454 platform, a system that can rapidly sequence millions of DNA fragments without cloning bias. A read was counted as effective if the read could be mapped to both V and J germline segments. Regarding the original processing steps: Reads were assigned to germline V, D and J segments with IRmap, which uses pyromap, a Smith-Waterman modification adapted to 454 sequencing errors. To filter D-beta assignments, cutoffs were set at the 99th percentile of the alignment scores obtained from simulated random sequences. CDR3 was defined as the amino acids between the conserved V-segment Y[YFLI]C motif and the J-segment [FW]GXGT motif. A compound Poisson process model, previously applied to large-scale EST data, was used to estimate repertoire diversity. A procedure for detecting cross-contamination was used to argue that sample contamination was not the source of the shared CDR3s. The public reads were reanalyzed by TCRdb: fastp trimming at Q25, MiXCR alignment, in-frame beta chains only. CDR3 protein sequences are deduplicated, and each keeps its most common genes and DNA. These V and J calls derive from TCRdb rather than the authors' analysis. The sample contains some 13,000 distinct CDR3 sequences, about 60% of them found a single time. About 2% of the sample is held by the ten biggest clonotypes.

Starting from positively selected CD4+ cells, anti-CD25 beads were used to select CD4+CD25+ regulatory T cells. To isolate the T cell subsets, Miltenyi superparamagnetic beads coated with subset-specific monoclonal antibodies were used. Every T cell population was isolated from peripheral blood. Ficoll separation was used to obtain mononuclear cells from whole blood, after which anti-CD14 microbeads were used to deplete monocytes. Isolated cell populations were immediately resuspended in RNAprotect reagent. This entry comes from a study of relationships among human T cell subsets (dated 2010 in TCRdb). Context from the whole study: Sequencing was performed on eight distinct blood T cell populations: pan T, CD8 cytotoxic, regulatory, Th1, Th2, naive plus transitional, activated and memory cells. Overall study outcomes, separate from this receptor: A CD4+CD8+ double-positive population could not be excluded by the bead-based sorting. No statistically significant differences in V, D and J usage, CDR3 length or N-nucleotide additions were observed among the seven subsets. While more than 60% of CD8+ cytotoxic sequences came from clones with more than 100 reads, the regulatory and Th2 subsets had few clones of that kind. Substantial CDR3 sharing among Th1, Th2 and regulatory T cells was interpreted as suggesting stochastic cell fate choices.

The germline V gene (reference sequence) provides CDR1 GTSNPN and CDR2 SVGIG. Counted from cysteine to phenylalanine, this CDR3 has 15 amino acids. Just CDR3 DNA is preserved here, 45 bases in frame from base 1. The V and J ends are trimmed by 5 bases and 1 base, leaving 17 bases between them. Sequencing input: Tregs sorted from blood. The sequence was obtained from a man aged 35-49 years in good health. The V gene is TRBV30 and the J gene is TRBJ1-2, and possibly TRBD1, on 5 matching bases. The nucleotide sequence reads as follows: TGTGCCTGGGGACCGAGAGGAGGGGTTAACTATGGCTACACCTTC. It codes for CAWGPRGGVNYGYTF.